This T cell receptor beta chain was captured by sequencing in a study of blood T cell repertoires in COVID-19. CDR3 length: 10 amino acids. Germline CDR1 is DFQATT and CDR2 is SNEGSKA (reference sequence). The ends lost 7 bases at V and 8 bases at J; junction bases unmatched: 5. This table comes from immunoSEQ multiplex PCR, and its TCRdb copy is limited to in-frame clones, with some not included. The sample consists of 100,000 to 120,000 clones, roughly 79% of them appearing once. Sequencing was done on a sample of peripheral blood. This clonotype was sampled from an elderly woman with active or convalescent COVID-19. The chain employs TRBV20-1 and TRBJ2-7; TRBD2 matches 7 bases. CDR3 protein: CSGGGRKQYF. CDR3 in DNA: TGCAGTGGGGGGGGTAGAAAGCAGTACTTC.